The T cell receptor beta chain under discussion was sequenced for a study of regulatory T cells in long-lasting Graves disease. The time point: newly diagnosed GD, antithyroid drugs for less than 3 months. The TCR library was prepared using RNA isolated from PBMCs. Patients came from an endocrinology department in Xi'an, China. The peripheral blood volume drawn was about 9 milliliters, and it was collected into EDTA tubes. CDR3 regions were amplified by Arm-PCR using iRepertoire HTBI primers to build TCR beta libraries. TCRdb processed the multiplex PCR reads anew with MiXCR; each CDR3 protein has one entry. The table shows around 250,000 distinct CDR3 sequences, with 15% to 20% occurring only once. The CDR3 runs to 16 residues. Germline loops: CDR1 LGHDT, CDR2 YNNKEL (reference sequence). The trim removed 0 bases at V and 2 bases at J, leaving 4 bases unmatched. The same data also went into a second study, on T cells in Graves' hyperthyroidism and ophthalmopathy. That source adds: Using the HTBI primer set, a first-round RT-PCR was run on the TCR CDR3. Ophthalmopathy onset followed model prediction by a median approximately 5.9 months.

V gene TRBV3-1 combines with J gene TRBJ2-3; the match to TRBD2 covers 8 bases. Sample: peripheral blood mononuclear cells (PBMCs), taken at new diagnosis, from a patient treated with antithyroid drugs. This receptor was taken from a woman aged 25 to 39 with Graves disease. The CDR3 region is CASSQDPGGVTDTQYF. The DNA of the CDR3 is TGTGCCAGCAGCCAAGATCCCGGGGGGGTCACAGATACGCAGTATTTT.